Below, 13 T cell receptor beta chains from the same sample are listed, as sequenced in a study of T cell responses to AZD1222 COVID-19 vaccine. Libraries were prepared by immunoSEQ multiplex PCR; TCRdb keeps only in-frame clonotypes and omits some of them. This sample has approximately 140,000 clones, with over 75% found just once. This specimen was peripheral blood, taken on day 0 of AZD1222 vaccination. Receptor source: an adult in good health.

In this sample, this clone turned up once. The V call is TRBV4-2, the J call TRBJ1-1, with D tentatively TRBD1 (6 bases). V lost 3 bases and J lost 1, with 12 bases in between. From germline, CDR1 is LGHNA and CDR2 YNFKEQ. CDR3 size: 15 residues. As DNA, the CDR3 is TGTGCCAGCAGCCAGGAGCGGACAGCGAACACTGAAGCTTTCTTT. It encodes CASSQERTANTEAFF.

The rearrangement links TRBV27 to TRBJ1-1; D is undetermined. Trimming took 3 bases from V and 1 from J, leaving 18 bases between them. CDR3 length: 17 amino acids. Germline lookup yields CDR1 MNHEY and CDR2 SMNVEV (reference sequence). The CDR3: CASSFTRLRERNTEAFF. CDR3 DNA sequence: TGTGCCAGCAGTTTTACTAGATTGAGAGAGAGGAACACTGAAGCTTTCTTT.

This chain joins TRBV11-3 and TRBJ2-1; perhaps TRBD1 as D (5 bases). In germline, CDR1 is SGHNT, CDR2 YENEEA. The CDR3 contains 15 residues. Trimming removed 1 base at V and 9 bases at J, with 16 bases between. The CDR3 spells CASSLGNRWATEQFF. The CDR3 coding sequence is TGTGCCAGCAGCTTAGGTAACAGGTGGGCCACTGAGCAGTTCTTC.

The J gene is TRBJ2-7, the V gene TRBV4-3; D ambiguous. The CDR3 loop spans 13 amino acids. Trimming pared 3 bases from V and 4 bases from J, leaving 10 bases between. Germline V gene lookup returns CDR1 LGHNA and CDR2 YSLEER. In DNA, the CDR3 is TGCGCCAGCAGCCATAACGCGGATTACGAGCAGTACTTC. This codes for CASSHNADYEQYF.

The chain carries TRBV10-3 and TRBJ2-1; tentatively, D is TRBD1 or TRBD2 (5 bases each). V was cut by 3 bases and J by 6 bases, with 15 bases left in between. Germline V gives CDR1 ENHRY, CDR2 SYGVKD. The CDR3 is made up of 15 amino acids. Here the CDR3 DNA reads TGTGCCATCAGTGATCATGAGGGGATCGGCAATGAGCAGTTCTTC. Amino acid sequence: CAISDHEGIGNEQFF.

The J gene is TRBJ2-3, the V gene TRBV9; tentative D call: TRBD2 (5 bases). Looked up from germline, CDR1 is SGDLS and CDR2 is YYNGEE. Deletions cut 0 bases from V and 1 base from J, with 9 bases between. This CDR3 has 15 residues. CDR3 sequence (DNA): TGTGCCAGCAGCGTAGGAGGGAGTGGCACAGATACGCAGTATTTT. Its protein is CASSVGGSGTDTQYF. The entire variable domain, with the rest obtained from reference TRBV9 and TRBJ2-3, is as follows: DSGVTQTPKHLITATGQRVTLRCSPRSGDLSVYWYQQSLDQGLQFLIQYYNGEERAKGNILERFSAQQFPDLHSELNLSSLELGDSALYFCASSVGGSGTDTQYFGPGTRLTVL.

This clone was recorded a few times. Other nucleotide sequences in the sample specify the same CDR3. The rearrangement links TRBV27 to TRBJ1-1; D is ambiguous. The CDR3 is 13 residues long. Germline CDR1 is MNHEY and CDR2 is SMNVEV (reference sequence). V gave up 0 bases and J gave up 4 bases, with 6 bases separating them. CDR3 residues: CASSLSISTEAFF. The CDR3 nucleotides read TGTGCCAGCAGTTTATCGATAAGCACTGAAGCTTTCTTT.

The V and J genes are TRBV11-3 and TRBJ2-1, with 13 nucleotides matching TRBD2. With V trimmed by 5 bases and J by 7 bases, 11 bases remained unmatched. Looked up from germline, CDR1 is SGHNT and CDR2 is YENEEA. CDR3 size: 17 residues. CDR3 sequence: CASSGPGRTSGSNEQFF. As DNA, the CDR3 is TGTGCCAGCAGCGGACCAGGCAGGACTAGCGGGAGTAATGAGCAGTTCTTC.

The CDR3 DNA sequence: TGTGCTAGTGGATACTCCCTCGGCCAAAGCTCCTACAATGAGCAGTTCTTC. This gives the protein CASGYSLGQSSYNEQFF. This chain uses TRBV12-5 with TRBJ2-1, with D unclear. This CDR3 is 17 amino acids long. Trimming pared 6 bases from V and 0 bases from J, leaving 18 bases between. From germline, CDR1 is LGHNT and CDR2 FRNRAP.

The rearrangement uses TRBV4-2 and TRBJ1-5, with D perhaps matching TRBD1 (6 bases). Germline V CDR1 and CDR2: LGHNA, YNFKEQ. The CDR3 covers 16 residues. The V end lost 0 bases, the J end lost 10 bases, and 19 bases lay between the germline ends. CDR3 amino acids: CASSQDPRGGPYPQHF. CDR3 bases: TGTGCCAGCAGCCAAGATCCCAGGGGAGGCCCCTATCCCCAGCATTTT.

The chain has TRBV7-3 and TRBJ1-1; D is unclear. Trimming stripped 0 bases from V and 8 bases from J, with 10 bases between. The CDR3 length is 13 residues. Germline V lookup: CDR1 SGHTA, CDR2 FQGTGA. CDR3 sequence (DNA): TGTGCCAGCAGCTTAACGCACCCTCTCGAAGCTTTCTTT. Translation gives CASSLTHPLEAFF.

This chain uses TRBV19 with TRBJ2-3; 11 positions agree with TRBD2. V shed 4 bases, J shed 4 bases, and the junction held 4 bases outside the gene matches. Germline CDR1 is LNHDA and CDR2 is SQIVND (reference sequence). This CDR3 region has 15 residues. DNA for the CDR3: TGTGCCAGTAGTACACTAGCGGGGGCTTCAGATACGCAGTATTTT. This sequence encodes CASSTLAGASDTQYF.

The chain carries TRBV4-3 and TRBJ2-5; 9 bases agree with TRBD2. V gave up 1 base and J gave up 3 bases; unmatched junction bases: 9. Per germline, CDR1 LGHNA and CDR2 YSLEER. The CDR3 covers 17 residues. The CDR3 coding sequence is TGCGCCAGCAGCCAAGGGCTAGCGGGAAACTTTGAAGAGACCCAGTACTTC. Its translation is CASSQGLAGNFEETQYF.